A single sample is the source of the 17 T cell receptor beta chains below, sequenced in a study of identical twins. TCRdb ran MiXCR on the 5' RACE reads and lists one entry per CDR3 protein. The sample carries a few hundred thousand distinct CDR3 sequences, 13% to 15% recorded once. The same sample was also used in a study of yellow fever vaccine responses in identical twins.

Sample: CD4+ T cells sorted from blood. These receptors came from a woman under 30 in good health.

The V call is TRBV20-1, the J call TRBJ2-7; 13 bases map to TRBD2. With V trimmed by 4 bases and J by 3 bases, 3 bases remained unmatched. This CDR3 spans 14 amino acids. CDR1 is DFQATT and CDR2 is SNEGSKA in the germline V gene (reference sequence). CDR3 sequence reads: CSATRLAGGYEQYF. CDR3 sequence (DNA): TGCAGTGCTACTAGACTAGCGGGAGGCTACGAGCAGTACTTC.

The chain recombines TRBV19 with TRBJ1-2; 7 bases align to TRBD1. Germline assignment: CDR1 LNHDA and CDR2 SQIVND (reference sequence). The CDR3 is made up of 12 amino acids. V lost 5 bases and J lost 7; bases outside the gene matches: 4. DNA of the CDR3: TGTGCCAGTAGTGCGACAGGGCTTGGCTACACCTTC. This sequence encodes CASSATGLGYTF.

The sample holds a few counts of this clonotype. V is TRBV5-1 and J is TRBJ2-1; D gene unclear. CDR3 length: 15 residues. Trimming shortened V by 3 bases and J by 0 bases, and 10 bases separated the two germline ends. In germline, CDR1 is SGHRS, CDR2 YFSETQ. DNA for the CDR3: TGCGCCAGCAGCTCCCAGACGGTCTCCTACAATGAGCAGTTCTTC. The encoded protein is CASSSQTVSYNEQFF.

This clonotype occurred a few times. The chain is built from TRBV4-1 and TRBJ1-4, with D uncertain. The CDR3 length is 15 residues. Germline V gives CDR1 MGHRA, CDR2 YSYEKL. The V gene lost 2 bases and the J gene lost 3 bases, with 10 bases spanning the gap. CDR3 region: CASSQFAGPNEKLFF. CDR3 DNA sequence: TGCGCCAGCAGCCAATTCGCCGGACCTAATGAAAAACTGTTTTTT.

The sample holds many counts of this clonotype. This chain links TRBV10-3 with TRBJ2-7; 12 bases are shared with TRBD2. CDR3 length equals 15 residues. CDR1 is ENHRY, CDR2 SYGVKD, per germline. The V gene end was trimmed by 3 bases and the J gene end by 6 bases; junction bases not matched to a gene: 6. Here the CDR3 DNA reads TGTGCCATCAGTGATCGGACTAGCGGGAAGGCCGAGCAGTACTTC. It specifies CAISDRTSGKAEQYF.

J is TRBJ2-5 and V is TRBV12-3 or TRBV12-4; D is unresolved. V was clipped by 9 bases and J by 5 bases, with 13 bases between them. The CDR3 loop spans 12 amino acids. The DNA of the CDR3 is TGTGCCAGTCGGAATACCGGGGAGACCCAGTACTTC. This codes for CASRNTGETQYF.

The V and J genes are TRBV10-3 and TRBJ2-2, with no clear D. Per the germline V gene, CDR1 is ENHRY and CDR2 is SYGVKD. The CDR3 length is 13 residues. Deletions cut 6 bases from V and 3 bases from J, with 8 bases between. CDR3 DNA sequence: TGTGCCATCAGAGGTGCTGACACCGGGGAGCTGTTTTTT. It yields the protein CAIRGADTGELFF.

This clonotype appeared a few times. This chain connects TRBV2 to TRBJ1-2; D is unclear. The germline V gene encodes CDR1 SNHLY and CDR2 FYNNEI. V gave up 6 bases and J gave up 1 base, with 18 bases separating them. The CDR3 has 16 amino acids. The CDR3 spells CASRATQATSNYGYTF. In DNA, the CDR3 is TGTGCCAGCAGAGCTACGCAGGCGACCAGTAACTATGGCTACACCTTC.

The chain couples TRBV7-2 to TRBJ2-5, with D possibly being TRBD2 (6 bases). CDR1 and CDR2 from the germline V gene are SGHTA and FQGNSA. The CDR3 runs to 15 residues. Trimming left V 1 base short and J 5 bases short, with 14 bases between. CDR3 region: CASSLGLGRRETQYF. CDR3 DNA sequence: TGTGCCAGCAGCTTAGGTCTGGGGAGGCGGGAGACCCAGTACTTC.

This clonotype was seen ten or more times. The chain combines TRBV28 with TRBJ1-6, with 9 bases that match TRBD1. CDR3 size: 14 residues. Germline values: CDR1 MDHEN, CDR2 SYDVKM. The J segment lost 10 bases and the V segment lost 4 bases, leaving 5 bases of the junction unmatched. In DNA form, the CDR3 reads TGTGCCAGCAGTTCTACAGGGGGCAGGTCACCCCTCCACTTT. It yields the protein CASSSTGGRSPLHF.

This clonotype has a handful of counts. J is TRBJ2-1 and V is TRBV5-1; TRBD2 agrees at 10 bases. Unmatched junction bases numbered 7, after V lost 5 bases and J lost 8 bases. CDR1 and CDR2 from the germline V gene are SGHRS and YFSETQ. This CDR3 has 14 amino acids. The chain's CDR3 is CASSTAGGPYEQFF. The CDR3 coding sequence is TGCGCCAGCAGTACAGCGGGGGGGCCTTATGAGCAGTTCTTC.

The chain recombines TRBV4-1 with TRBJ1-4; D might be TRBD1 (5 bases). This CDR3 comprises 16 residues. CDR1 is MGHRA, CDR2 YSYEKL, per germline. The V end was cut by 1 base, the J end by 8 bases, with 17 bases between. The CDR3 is CASSQGIGAGWEKLFF. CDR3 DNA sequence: TGCGCCAGCAGCCAAGGGATTGGGGCAGGGTGGGAAAAACTGTTTTTT.

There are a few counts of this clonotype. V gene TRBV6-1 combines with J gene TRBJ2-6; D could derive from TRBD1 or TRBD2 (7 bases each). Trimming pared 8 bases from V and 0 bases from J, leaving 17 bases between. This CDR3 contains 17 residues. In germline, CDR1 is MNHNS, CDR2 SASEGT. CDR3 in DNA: TGTGCCAGCGACAGGGAGGGGACGAGCTCTGGGGCCAACGTCCTGACTTTC. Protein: CASDREGTSSGANVLTF.

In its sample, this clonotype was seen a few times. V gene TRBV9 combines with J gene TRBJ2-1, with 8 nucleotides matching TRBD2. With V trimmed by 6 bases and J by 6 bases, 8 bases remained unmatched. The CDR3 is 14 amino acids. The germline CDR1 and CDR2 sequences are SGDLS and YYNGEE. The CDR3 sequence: CASTGVAGGNEQFF. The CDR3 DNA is TGTGCCAGCACTGGGGTGGCGGGAGGCAATGAGCAGTTCTTC.

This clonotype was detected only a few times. The CDR3 DNA follows: TGCGCCAGCAGCGTGGAGGTAGGGGCGGGCACAGATACGCAGTATTTT. Its translation is CASSVEVGAGTDTQYF. The chain employs TRBV5-1 and TRBJ2-3; D is possibly TRBD1 or TRBD2 (5 bases each). The V gene lost 4 bases and the J gene lost 1 base, with 16 bases spanning the gap. The CDR3 length is 16 residues. Germline values: CDR1 SGHRS, CDR2 YFSETQ. The variable domain in full, with the rest retrieved from reference TRBV5-1 and TRBJ2-3, is KAGVTQTPRYLIKTRGQQVTLSCSPISGHRSVSWYQQTPGQGLQFLFEYFSETQRNKGNFPGRFSGRQFSNSRSEMNVSTLELGDSALYLCASSVEVGAGTDTQYFGPGTRLTVL.

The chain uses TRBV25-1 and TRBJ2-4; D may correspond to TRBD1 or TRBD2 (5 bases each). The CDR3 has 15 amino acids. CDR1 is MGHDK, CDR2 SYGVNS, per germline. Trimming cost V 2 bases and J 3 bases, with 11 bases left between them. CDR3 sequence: CASSEPGPNKNIQYF. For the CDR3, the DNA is TGTGCCAGCAGTGAACCGGGACCTAACAAAAACATTCAGTACTTC. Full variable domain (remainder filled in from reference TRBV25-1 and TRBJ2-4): EADIYQTPRYLVIGTGKKITLECSQTMGHDKMYWYQQDPGMELHLIHYSYGVNSTEKGDLSSESTVSRIRTEHFPLTLESARPSHTSQYLCASSEPGPNKNIQYFGAGTRLSVL.

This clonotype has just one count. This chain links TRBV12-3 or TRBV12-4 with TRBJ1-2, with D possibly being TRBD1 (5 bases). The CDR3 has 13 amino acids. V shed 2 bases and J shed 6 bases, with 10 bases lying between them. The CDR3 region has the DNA TGTGCCAGCAGTTTACCCCTGGGGCATGGCTACACCTTC. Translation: CASSLPLGHGYTF.